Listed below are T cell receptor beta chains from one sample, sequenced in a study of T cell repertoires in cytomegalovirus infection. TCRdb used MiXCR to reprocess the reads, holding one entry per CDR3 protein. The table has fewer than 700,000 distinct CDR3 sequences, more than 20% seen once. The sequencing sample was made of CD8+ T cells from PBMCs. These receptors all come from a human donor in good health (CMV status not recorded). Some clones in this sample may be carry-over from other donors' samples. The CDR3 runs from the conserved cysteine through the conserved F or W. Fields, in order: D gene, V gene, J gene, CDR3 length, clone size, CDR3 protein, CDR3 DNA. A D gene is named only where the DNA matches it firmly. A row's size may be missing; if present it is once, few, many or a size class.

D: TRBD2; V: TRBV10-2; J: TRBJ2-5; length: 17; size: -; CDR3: CASSESVASGGQETQYF; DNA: TGCGCCAGCAGTGAGTCGGTGGCTAGCGGGGGACAAGAGACCCAGTACTTC
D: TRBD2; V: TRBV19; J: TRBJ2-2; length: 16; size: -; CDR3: CASSILAGDNTGELFF; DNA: TGTGCCAGTAGTATACTGGCGGGGGACAACACCGGGGAGCTGTTTTTT
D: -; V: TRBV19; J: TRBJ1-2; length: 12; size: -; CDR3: CASSSGVYGYTF; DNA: TGTGCCAGTAGCTCAGGAGTCTATGGCTACACCTTC
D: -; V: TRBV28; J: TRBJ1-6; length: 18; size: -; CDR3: CASSHDFTRHLDNSPLHF; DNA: TGTGCCAGCAGCCACGATTTTACTAGACACCTTGATAATTCACCCCTCCACTTT
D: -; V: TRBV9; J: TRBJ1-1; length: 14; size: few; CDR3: CASSVGGVRTEAFF; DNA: TGTGCCAGCAGCGTAGGAGGGGTTCGAACTGAAGCTTTCTTT
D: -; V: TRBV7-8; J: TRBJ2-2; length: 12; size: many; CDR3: CASRTAGGELFF; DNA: TGTGCCAGCAGGACAGCGGGCGGGGAGCTGTTTTTT
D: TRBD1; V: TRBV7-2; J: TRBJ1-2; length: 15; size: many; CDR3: CASSLGTGWKHGYTF; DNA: TGTGCCAGCAGCCTCGGGACAGGGTGGAAGCATGGCTACACCTTC
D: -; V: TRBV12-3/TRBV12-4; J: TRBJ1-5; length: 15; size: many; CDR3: CASSEQDYSNQPQHF; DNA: TGTGCCAGCAGTGAACAGGATTATAGCAATCAGCCCCAGCATTTT
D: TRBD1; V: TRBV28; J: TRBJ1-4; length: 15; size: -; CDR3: CASSSIGTGDEKLFF; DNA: TGTGCCAGCAGTTCCATAGGGACAGGGGATGAAAAACTGTTTTTT
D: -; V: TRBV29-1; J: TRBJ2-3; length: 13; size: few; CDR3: CSSILPYPDTQYF; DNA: TGCAGCTCTATTCTCCCGTACCCAGATACGCAGTATTTT
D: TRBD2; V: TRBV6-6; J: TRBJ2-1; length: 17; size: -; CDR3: CASSYSRRGGTYNEQFF; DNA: TGTGCCAGCAGTTACTCGAGGCGGGGGGGTACCTACAATGAGCAGTTCTTC
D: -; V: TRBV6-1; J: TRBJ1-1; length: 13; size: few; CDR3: CASSESGPTEAFF; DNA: TGTGCCAGCAGTGAATCGGGGCCCACTGAAGCTTTCTTT
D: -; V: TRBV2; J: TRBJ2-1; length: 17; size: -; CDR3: CASSDPFTASSYNEQFF; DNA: TGTGCCAGCAGTGACCCATTCACAGCCAGCTCCTACAATGAGCAGTTCTTC
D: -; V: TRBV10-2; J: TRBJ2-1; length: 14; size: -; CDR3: CASSVTWDFNEQFF; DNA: TGCGCCAGCAGTGTGACATGGGACTTCAATGAGCAGTTCTTC
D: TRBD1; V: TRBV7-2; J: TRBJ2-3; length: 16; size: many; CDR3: CASSPPVGQERDTQYF; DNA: TGTGCCAGCAGCCCTCCGGTGGGACAGGAGAGGGATACGCAGTATTTT
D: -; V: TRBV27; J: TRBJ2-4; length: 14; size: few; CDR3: CASSLALRQTPQYF; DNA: TGTGCCAGCAGTTTAGCCCTTAGACAGACCCCCCAGTACTTC
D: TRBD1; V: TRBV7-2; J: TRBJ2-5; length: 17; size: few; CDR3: CASSSPGQGAFLETQYF; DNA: TGTGCCAGCAGTTCCCCGGGGCAGGGGGCATTCTTGGAGACCCAGTACTTC